The 21 T cell receptor beta chains in this list originate from one sample, sequenced in a study of CD8 T cells in ankylosing spondylitis. Study-level findings and limits: A TCR beta motif of several highly homologous variants seemed to mark ankylosing spondylitis blood.

The antigens for these receptors are not known. TCRdb analysed the 5' RACE reads with MiXCR anew, one entry per CDR3 protein. The repertoire holds around 890,000 distinct CDR3 sequences, with about an eighth as singletons. Sequencing was carried out using blood, either unsorted or a sorted T cell fraction (not recorded which). These receptors were taken from a male donor with ankylosing spondylitis.

This clonotype was seen ten or more times. The chain joins TRBV5-1 to TRBJ2-7; 11 bases line up with TRBD2. From germline, CDR1 is SGHRS and CDR2 YFSETQ. V shed 4 bases, J shed 2 bases, and the junction held 2 bases outside the gene matches. This CDR3 comprises 14 residues. DNA for the CDR3: TGCGCCAGCAGCGTGGGACTAGCGGCCTACGAGCAGTACTTC. It yields the protein CASSVGLAAYEQYF.

The chain combines TRBV5-6 with TRBJ1-2; TRBD1 is a possible D gene (5 bases). Trimming removed 1 base at V and 8 bases at J, with 9 bases between. CDR1 is SGHDT and CDR2 is YYEEEE in the germline V gene. The CDR3 contains 12 residues. This CDR3 is CASSLYRQGYTF. CDR3 nucleotide sequence: TGTGCCAGCAGCTTGTACAGGCAAGGCTACACCTTC.

Many counts were recorded for this clonotype. The chain couples TRBV5-1 to TRBJ1-2, with D perhaps TRBD1 (5 bases). The CDR3 is 14 amino acids. Germline lookup yields CDR1 SGHRS and CDR2 YFSETQ. Trimming took off 2 bases at V and 4 bases at J, with 12 bases between the two ends. CDR3 sequence (DNA): TGCGCCAGCAGCTTCCCAGGGAACCCCTATGGCTACACCTTC. It yields the protein CASSFPGNPYGYTF.

This clonotype was seen repeatedly, ten times or more. The chain links TRBV20-1 to TRBJ2-3; 9 nucleotides agree with TRBD2. Germline CDR1 DFQATT, CDR2 SNEGSKA (reference sequence). CDR3 length equals 15 residues. With V trimmed by 0 bases and J by 4 bases, 5 bases remained unmatched. The DNA of the CDR3 is TGCAGTGCTAGAGATCTAAAGCGGGGGGCAGATACGCAGTATTTT. As protein: CSARDLKRGADTQYF.

The CDR3: CSAPQPSYEQYF. In nucleotides, the CDR3 is TGCAGTGCCCCGCAGCCGTCCTACGAGCAGTACTTC. The chain recombines TRBV20-1 with TRBJ2-7; D remains ambiguous. Trimming stripped 6 bases from V and 1 base from J, with 10 bases between. Germline V gene lookup returns CDR1 DFQATT and CDR2 SNEGSKA (reference sequence). The CDR3 is made up of 12 amino acids.

The J gene is TRBJ1-2, the V gene TRBV20-1; 9 nucleotides agree with TRBD1. The CDR3 runs to 12 residues. Per the germline V gene, CDR1 is DFQATT and CDR2 is SNEGSKA (reference sequence). Trimming took 6 bases from V and 3 from J; bases not matched to a gene: 2. This CDR3 is CSADRGDYGYTF. In DNA, the CDR3 is TGCAGTGCCGACAGGGGGGACTATGGCTACACCTTC.

The chain is built from TRBV5-6 and TRBJ2-7; TRBD1 agrees at 10 bases. The CDR3 is 15 amino acids. Per germline, CDR1 SGHDT and CDR2 YYEEEE. J lost 5 bases, V lost 3 bases, and 8 bases had no gene match. The CDR3 sequence: CASSWGTGVDNEQYF. Written as DNA, the CDR3 is TGTGCCAGCAGCTGGGGGACAGGGGTGGATAACGAGCAGTACTTC.

The chain employs TRBV6-5 and TRBJ2-5, with 7 nucleotides matching TRBD1. There are 14 residues in the CDR3. J lost 5 bases, V lost 2 bases, and 5 bases had no gene match. Per germline, CDR1 MNHEY and CDR2 SVGAGI. CDR3 sequence (DNA): TGTGCCAGCAGTTACCCCGGACAGGCGGAGACCCAGTACTTC. Translation: CASSYPGQAETQYF.

This clonotype has more than one count but fewer than ten. This chain connects TRBV6-5 to TRBJ2-1; TRBD2 might be the D (5 bases). Looked up from germline, CDR1 is MNHEY and CDR2 is SVGAGI. V was cut by 0 bases and J by 8 bases, with 8 bases left in between. The CDR3 length is 13 residues. CDR3 amino acids: CASSYSWRYEQFF. The CDR3 bases are TGTGCCAGCAGTTACTCGTGGAGGTATGAGCAGTTCTTC.

The gene calls are TRBV10-3 and TRBJ2-1; 11 bases line up with TRBD2. The CDR3 is 15 amino acids. Germline trimming cut 7 bases from V and 7 bases from J; bases unmatched to any gene: 9. The germline V gene has CDR1 ENHRY and CDR2 SYGVKD. DNA of the CDR3: TGTGCCATCACGAGGCTAGCGGGAGGTAAAAATGAGCAGTTCTTC. Its translation is CAITRLAGGKNEQFF.

This clonotype was recorded a few times. The rearrangement uses TRBV18 and TRBJ2-1, with a weak D call TRBD2 (6 bases). Germline CDR1 KGHSH, CDR2 LQKENI. The CDR3 length is 15 residues. The V end lost 1 base, the J end lost 8 bases, and 15 bases lay between the germline ends. The CDR3 here is CASSPQGLRNHEQFF. The CDR3 coding sequence is TGTGCCAGCTCACCACAGGGACTCAGGAACCATGAGCAGTTCTTC.

This clonotype showed up just a few times. The J gene is TRBJ2-3, the V gene TRBV9, with 9 nucleotides matching TRBD2. This CDR3 region has 13 residues. CDR1 SGDLS and CDR2 YYNGEE come from the germline V gene. Trimming at V came to 6 bases and at J to 5 bases, leaving 4 bases not matched to a gene. The chain's CDR3 is CASTQAGGDTQYF. CDR3 nucleotide sequence: TGTGCCAGCACACAAGCGGGAGGAGATACGCAGTATTTT.

This clonotype was found many times. The DNA of the CDR3 is TGCAGTGCTAGAGGAGGGAAGATTGGGGAGACCCAGTACTTC. It encodes CSARGGKIGETQYF. The chain links TRBV20-1 to TRBJ2-5; weak D call: TRBD2 (5 bases). Trimming left V 1 base short and J 5 bases short, with 14 bases between. This CDR3 has 14 amino acids. From germline, CDR1 is DFQATT and CDR2 SNEGSKA (reference sequence).

The J gene is TRBJ2-1, the V gene TRBV12-2; whether TRBD1, the table's D call, matches the DNA was not checked. TRBV12-2 is reported as a pseudogene. This CDR3 is 16 amino acids long. The CDR3 here is CASRESGTGVSNEQFF. DNA of the CDR3: TGTGCAAGTCGCGAGTCCGGGACAGGGGTTTCCAATGAGCAGTTCTTC.

This clonotype was observed many times. V is TRBV6-1 and J is TRBJ2-1; no clear D gene. Trimming removed 7 bases from V and 4 bases from J, with 11 bases in between. CDR1 and CDR2 from the germline V gene are MNHNS and SASEGT. The CDR3 loop spans 13 amino acids. This CDR3 is CASKLGRYNEQFF. The CDR3 nucleotides read TGTGCCAGCAAACTCGGCAGATACAATGAGCAGTTCTTC.

The rearrangement links TRBV20-1 to TRBJ2-2; D ambiguous. V lost 0 bases to trimming and J lost 3 bases, with 8 bases between them. This CDR3 has 14 amino acids. In germline, CDR1 is DFQATT, CDR2 SNEGSKA (reference sequence). The CDR3 loop is CSARDVGDTGELFF. The CDR3 region has the DNA TGCAGTGCTAGAGATGTTGGGGACACCGGGGAGCTGTTTTTT.

This clonotype occurred many times. Here the CDR3 DNA reads TGTGCCATCGGTAAAGGGGGGAACGAGCAGTACTTC. Its protein is CAIGKGGNEQYF. The chain recombines TRBV10-3 with TRBJ2-7, with D perhaps matching TRBD1 or TRBD2 (6 bases each). V lost 8 bases and J lost 5, with 13 bases in between. Germline values: CDR1 ENHRY, CDR2 SYGVKD. This CDR3 region has 12 residues.

Only a few counts were recorded for this clonotype. The J gene is TRBJ1-1, the V gene TRBV12-3 or TRBV12-4; D remains ambiguous. The length of the CDR3 is 15 residues. The V and J ends lost 2 bases and 6 bases respectively, with 16 bases between them. The CDR3, as DNA: TGTGCCAGCAGTTTAACACTCCGGCAGTTTGCTGAAGCTTTCTTT. This translates into CASSLTLRQFAEAFF.

This clonotype appeared many times. The chain carries TRBV7-2 and TRBJ2-7; 7 bases line up with TRBD1. V lost 7 bases to trimming and J lost 3 bases; unmatched junction nucleotides: 12. Germline V gene sequence: CDR1 SGHTA, CDR2 FQGNSA. This CDR3 region has 15 residues. The CDR3 DNA reads TGTGCCAGCATCCTCCTGGGGGACAGCCACTACGAGCAGTACTTC. Encoded protein: CASILLGDSHYEQYF.

This clonotype was observed a handful of times. The chain is built from TRBV4-3 and TRBJ2-2; unclear D gene. This CDR3 is built from 14 residues. Per the germline V gene, CDR1 is LGHNA and CDR2 is YSLEER. The V and J ends lost 1 base and 7 bases respectively, with 10 bases between them. CDR3 in amino acids: CASSQGTRGGELFF. DNA for the CDR3: TGCGCCAGCAGCCAAGGGACCCGTGGCGGGGAGCTGTTTTTT.

This clonotype was detected only a few times. J is TRBJ2-5 and V is TRBV28; possibly TRBD1 or TRBD2 for D (6 bases each). The length of the CDR3 is 15 residues. V was shortened by 7 bases and J by 3 bases, with 18 bases between the two germline ends. Germline V gene data show CDR1 as MDHEN and CDR2 as SYDVKM. CDR3 sequence reads: CASTPGGDTEETQYF. The CDR3 DNA is TGTGCCAGCACTCCCGGAGGGGACACCGAAGAGACCCAGTACTTC. The whole variable domain, remainder taken from reference TRBV28 and TRBJ2-5, is DVKVTQSSRYLVKRTGEKVFLECVQDMDHENMFWYRQDPGLGLRLIYFSYDVKMKEKGDIPEGYSVSREKKERFSLILESASTNQTSMYLCASTPGGDTEETQYFGPGTRLLVL.